This record covers a single T cell receptor (beta chain). There are 15 residues in the CDR3. The ends lost 4 bases at V and 4 bases at J; junction bases unmatched: 10. From germline, CDR1 is LGHDT and CDR2 YNNKEL (reference sequence). Per the authors' pipeline: Amplification with reference gene primers provided the estimates of nucleated cell counts. The repertoire was sequenced with immunoSEQ multiplex PCR; TCRdb's copy has only in-frame clones and lacks some. That table supplies the V and J calls and clone size; D and trimming were determined from the DNA. The table lists around 71,000 clones, 85% to 90% of them singletons. The source of the sample is a study of blood T cell repertoires in COVID-19.

This TCR was sampled from an elderly man with acute or convalescent COVID-19. The specimen was peripheral blood. The chain joins TRBV3-1 (or the pseudogene TRBV3-2) to TRBJ2-7, with 7 bases fitting TRBD2. CDR3 sequence reads: CASSRGSSGPYEQYF. CDR3 DNA: TGTGCCAGCAGCCGGGGTTCTAGCGGACCTTACGAGCAGTACTTC.